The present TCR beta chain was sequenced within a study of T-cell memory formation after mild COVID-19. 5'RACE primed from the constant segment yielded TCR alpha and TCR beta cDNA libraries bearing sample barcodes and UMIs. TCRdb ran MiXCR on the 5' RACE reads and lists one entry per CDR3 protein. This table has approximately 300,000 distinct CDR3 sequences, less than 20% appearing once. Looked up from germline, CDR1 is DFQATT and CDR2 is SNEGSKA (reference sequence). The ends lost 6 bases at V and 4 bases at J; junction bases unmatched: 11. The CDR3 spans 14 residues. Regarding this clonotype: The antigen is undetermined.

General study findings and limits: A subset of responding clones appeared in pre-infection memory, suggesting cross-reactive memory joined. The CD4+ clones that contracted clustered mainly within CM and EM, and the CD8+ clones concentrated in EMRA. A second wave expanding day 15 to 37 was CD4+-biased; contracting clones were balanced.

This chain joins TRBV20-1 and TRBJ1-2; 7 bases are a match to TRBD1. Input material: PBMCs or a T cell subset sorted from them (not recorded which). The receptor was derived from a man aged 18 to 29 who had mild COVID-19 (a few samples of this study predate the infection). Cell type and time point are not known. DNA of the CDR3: TGCAGTGCCGAAGGGACAGCCTTCTCCTATGGCTACACCTTC. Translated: CSAEGTAFSYGYTF.